These T cell receptor beta chains were read from a single sample in a study of T cell responses to AZD1222 COVID-19 vaccine. Method: immunoSEQ multiplex PCR; TCRdb's copy keeps in-frame clones and lacks some. The sample lists fewer than 110,000 clones; roughly 87% were seen once. The source material was peripheral blood, sampled 28 days after the second AZD1222 dose. The receptors here all came from an adult who received the AZD1222 COVID-19 vaccine. Both conserved end residues are part of each CDR3. Each record gives: J gene, clone size, D gene, V gene, CDR3 protein, CDR3 DNA. A D gene is named only where the DNA matches it firmly. Clone size is given for some rows only: seen once, a few or many times, or a class if the clone is expanded.

j_gene: TRBJ1-5; abundance: -; d_gene: -; v_gene: TRBV7-2; CDR3aa: CASSEGGRSNQPQHF; CDR3nt: TGTGCCAGCAGCGAAGGGGGACGGAGCAATCAGCCCCAGCATTTT
j_gene: TRBJ1-2; abundance: -; d_gene: -; v_gene: TRBV3-1/TRBV3-2; CDR3aa: CASSQGQGRGYTF; CDR3nt: TGTGCCAGCAGCCAGGGGCAGGGACGCGGCTACACCTTC
j_gene: TRBJ1-2; abundance: -; d_gene: -; v_gene: TRBV12-3/TRBV12-4; CDR3aa: CASSSTGGDGYTF; CDR3nt: TGTGCCAGCAGCTCCACCGGGGGCGATGGCTACACCTTC
j_gene: TRBJ2-4; abundance: -; d_gene: TRBD1; v_gene: TRBV30; CDR3aa: CAWSSGGSGKNIQYF; CDR3nt: TGTGCCTGGAGTTCAGGGGGTAGTGGCAAAAACATTCAGTACTTC
j_gene: TRBJ1-1; abundance: once; d_gene: -; v_gene: TRBV6-5; CDR3aa: CASSRDKNTEAFF; CDR3nt: TGTGCCAGTAGCCGGGACAAGAACACTGAAGCTTTCTTT
j_gene: TRBJ2-5; abundance: -; d_gene: -; v_gene: TRBV5-5; CDR3aa: CASSSRETQYF; CDR3nt: TGTGCCAGCAGCTCACGGGAGACCCAGTACTTC
j_gene: TRBJ1-5; abundance: few; d_gene: -; v_gene: TRBV19; CDR3aa: CASSLGQISNQPQHF; CDR3nt: TGTGCCAGTAGCCTTGGACAGATTAGCAATCAGCCCCAGCATTTT
j_gene: TRBJ2-7; abundance: -; d_gene: -; v_gene: TRBV30; CDR3aa: CAWSPGREQYF; CDR3nt: TGTGCCTGGAGTCCGGGGCGCGAGCAGTACTTC
j_gene: TRBJ2-5; abundance: -; d_gene: -; v_gene: TRBV19; CDR3aa: CASSALFVTDGRETQYF; CDR3nt: TGTGCCAGTAGTGCCCTATTTGTGACGGATGGAAGGGAGACCCAGTACTTC
j_gene: TRBJ1-1; abundance: -; d_gene: -; v_gene: TRBV7-8; CDR3aa: CASSWTDGTEAFF; CDR3nt: TGTGCCAGCAGCTGGACGGACGGCACTGAAGCTTTCTTT
j_gene: TRBJ2-5; abundance: -; d_gene: TRBD1; v_gene: TRBV7-6; CDR3aa: CASSPHRGRGETQYF; CDR3nt: TGTGCCAGCAGCCCCCACAGGGGGCGAGGGGAGACCCAGTACTTC
j_gene: TRBJ2-1; abundance: -; d_gene: -; v_gene: TRBV7-2; CDR3aa: CASSLEPGSSNEQFF; CDR3nt: TGTGCCAGCAGCTTAGAACCAGGGAGTAGTAATGAGCAGTTCTTC
j_gene: TRBJ2-3; abundance: once; d_gene: -; v_gene: TRBV5-1; CDR3aa: CASSLGGPATDTQYF; CDR3nt: TGCGCCAGCAGCTTGGGAGGGCCCGCCACAGATACGCAGTATTTT
j_gene: TRBJ1-2; abundance: -; d_gene: TRBD1; v_gene: TRBV20-1; CDR3aa: CSASYPGQGIGYTF; CDR3nt: TGCAGTGCTAGTTATCCGGGACAGGGTATCGGCTACACCTTC
j_gene: TRBJ1-3; abundance: few; d_gene: TRBD1; v_gene: TRBV7-6; CDR3aa: CASSSDRGTGNTIYF; CDR3nt: TGTGCCAGCAGCAGTGACAGGGGAACTGGAAACACCATATATTTT
j_gene: TRBJ2-1; abundance: -; d_gene: -; v_gene: TRBV9; CDR3aa: CASSVASPNEQFF; CDR3nt: TGTGCCAGCAGCGTAGCTAGCCCCAATGAGCAGTTCTTC
j_gene: TRBJ1-1; abundance: -; d_gene: -; v_gene: TRBV19; CDR3aa: CASSITGNTEAFF; CDR3nt: TGTGCCAGTAGTATAACGGGGAACACTGAAGCTTTCTTT
j_gene: TRBJ1-1; abundance: -; d_gene: -; v_gene: TRBV10-1; CDR3aa: CASSEDGREAFF; CDR3nt: TGCGCCAGCAGTGAGGACGGGAGAGAAGCTTTCTTT
j_gene: TRBJ2-3; abundance: -; d_gene: TRBD2; v_gene: TRBV9; CDR3aa: CASSPRTSGESTDTQYF; CDR3nt: TGTGCCAGCAGCCCCCGGACTAGCGGGGAGAGCACAGATACGCAGTATTTT
j_gene: TRBJ2-1; abundance: -; d_gene: TRBD1; v_gene: TRBV18; CDR3aa: CASSPRDRDNEQFF; CDR3nt: TGTGCCAGCTCACCACGGGACAGGGACAATGAGCAGTTCTTC
j_gene: TRBJ2-1; abundance: -; d_gene: TRBD1; v_gene: TRBV27; CDR3aa: CASRHPGQGPHEQFF; CDR3nt: TGTGCCAGCAGGCATCCGGGACAGGGGCCCCATGAGCAGTTCTTC
j_gene: TRBJ2-3; abundance: -; d_gene: -; v_gene: TRBV5-4; CDR3aa: CASSPQSDTQYF; CDR3nt: TGTGCCAGCAGCCCACAGTCAGATACGCAGTATTTT
j_gene: TRBJ2-5; abundance: -; d_gene: -; v_gene: TRBV12-3/TRBV12-4; CDR3aa: CASSDQSQETQYF; CDR3nt: TGTGCCAGCTCCGACCAGTCTCAAGAGACCCAGTACTTC
j_gene: TRBJ2-1; abundance: -; d_gene: -; v_gene: TRBV18; CDR3aa: CASSRIISSYNEQFF; CDR3nt: TGTGCCAGCTCGCGGATAATAAGCTCCTACAATGAGCAGTTCTTC
j_gene: TRBJ1-2; abundance: -; d_gene: -; v_gene: TRBV7-2; CDR3aa: CASSPRGVPLDGYTF; CDR3nt: TGTGCCAGCAGCCCCAGAGGGGTCCCCTTGGATGGCTACACCTTC
j_gene: TRBJ1-5; abundance: -; d_gene: -; v_gene: TRBV7-2; CDR3aa: CASSLDFQPQHF; CDR3nt: TGTGCCAGCAGCTTAGATTTCCAGCCCCAGCATTTT
j_gene: TRBJ2-7; abundance: once; d_gene: -; v_gene: TRBV24-1; CDR3aa: CATSENGEQYF; CDR3nt: TGTGCCACCAGTGAAAATGGCGAGCAGTACTTC
j_gene: TRBJ2-1; abundance: -; d_gene: -; v_gene: TRBV5-6; CDR3aa: CASSLARSRELKWDEQFF; CDR3nt: TGTGCCAGCAGCTTGGCCCGGTCCCGGGAGTTGAAGTGGGATGAGCAGTTCTTC
j_gene: TRBJ2-3; abundance: -; d_gene: TRBD2; v_gene: TRBV5-6; CDR3aa: CASSLAGGFLAGVTDTQYF; CDR3nt: TGTGCCAGCAGCCTCGCCGGTGGGTTCCTAGCGGGGGTCACAGATACGCAGTATTTT
j_gene: TRBJ2-6; abundance: -; d_gene: -; v_gene: TRBV28; CDR3aa: CASSSTLGRPGANVLTF; CDR3nt: TGTGCCAGCAGTTCTACCTTGGGTCGTCCGGGGGCCAACGTCCTGACTTTC
j_gene: TRBJ2-4; abundance: -; d_gene: -; v_gene: TRBV5-6; CDR3aa: CASSLALQDIQYF; CDR3nt: TGTGCCAGCAGCTTGGCACTTCAGGACATTCAGTACTTC
j_gene: TRBJ1-6; abundance: -; d_gene: TRBD1; v_gene: TRBV28; CDR3aa: CASRQRTGASPLHF; CDR3nt: TGTGCCAGCAGACAAAGGACAGGGGCTTCACCCCTCCACTTT
j_gene: TRBJ1-5; abundance: -; d_gene: TRBD1; v_gene: TRBV28; CDR3aa: CASSLMTGGRQPQHF; CDR3nt: TGTGCCAGCAGTTTGATGACAGGGGGACGTCAGCCCCAGCATTTT
j_gene: TRBJ2-7; abundance: -; d_gene: -; v_gene: TRBV10-3; CDR3aa: CAISGARNLYF; CDR3nt: TGTGCCATCAGTGGGGCCAGAAACCTGTACTTC
j_gene: TRBJ1-2; abundance: -; d_gene: -; v_gene: TRBV28; CDR3aa: CASSLGSTYGYTF; CDR3nt: TGTGCCAGCAGTTTAGGGTCTACCTATGGCTACACCTTC
j_gene: TRBJ2-3; abundance: -; d_gene: -; v_gene: TRBV7-2; CDR3aa: CASSLFPPDTQYF; CDR3nt: TGTGCCAGCAGCTTATTCCCCCCGGATACGCAGTATTTT
j_gene: TRBJ1-1; abundance: -; d_gene: -; v_gene: TRBV4-3; CDR3aa: CASSQEAGWNTEAFF; CDR3nt: TGCGCCAGCAGCCAAGAGGCGGGCTGGAACACTGAAGCTTTCTTT
j_gene: TRBJ1-6; abundance: -; d_gene: -; v_gene: TRBV28; CDR3aa: CASTLAFNNSPLHF; CDR3nt: TGTGCCAGCACCCTCGCGTTTAATAATTCACCCCTCCACTTT
j_gene: TRBJ2-1; abundance: -; d_gene: TRBD2; v_gene: TRBV7-8; CDR3aa: CASSLRGGGGPNEQFF; CDR3nt: TGTGCCAGCAGCTTACGTGGCGGGGGGGGGCCCAATGAGCAGTTCTTC
j_gene: TRBJ2-2; abundance: -; d_gene: -; v_gene: TRBV23-1; CDR3aa: CASSQSGDWLDGAGELFF; CDR3nt: TGCGCCAGCAGTCAATCGGGCGACTGGCTAGATGGGGCCGGGGAGCTGTTTTTT
j_gene: TRBJ1-1; abundance: few; d_gene: -; v_gene: TRBV18; CDR3aa: CASSLRTFLNTEAFF; CDR3nt: TGTGCCAGCTCACTTCGTACCTTCTTGAACACTGAAGCTTTCTTT
j_gene: TRBJ2-3; abundance: -; d_gene: TRBD1; v_gene: TRBV10-3; CDR3aa: CAIRQGWVTDTQYF; CDR3nt: TGTGCCATCCGACAGGGATGGGTCACAGATACGCAGTATTTT
j_gene: TRBJ1-1; abundance: -; d_gene: -; v_gene: TRBV3-1/TRBV3-2; CDR3aa: CASSQAGEAFF; CDR3nt: TGTGCCAGCAGCCAAGCGGGGGAAGCTTTCTTT
j_gene: TRBJ1-3; abundance: -; d_gene: -; v_gene: TRBV30; CDR3aa: CAWSTGSGNTIYF; CDR3nt: TGTGCCTGGAGTACGGGCTCTGGAAACACCATATATTTT
j_gene: TRBJ2-7; abundance: once; d_gene: -; v_gene: TRBV10-1; CDR3aa: CASSAHRDIRSEQYF; CDR3nt: TGCGCCAGCAGTGCGCACCGGGACATACGATCTGAGCAGTACTTC
j_gene: TRBJ2-2; abundance: -; d_gene: -; v_gene: TRBV6-2/TRBV6-3; CDR3aa: CASSYQGYTGELFF; CDR3nt: TGTGCCAGCAGTTATCAGGGTTACACCGGGGAGCTGTTTTTT
j_gene: TRBJ1-4; abundance: -; d_gene: -; v_gene: TRBV2; CDR3aa: CASSPYRVSNEKLFF; CDR3nt: TGTGCCAGCAGTCCGTACAGGGTATCAAATGAAAAACTGTTTTTT
j_gene: TRBJ2-5; abundance: -; d_gene: -; v_gene: TRBV18; CDR3aa: CASSPPRLQETQYF; CDR3nt: TGTGCCAGCTCACCTCCCAGGTTACAAGAGACCCAGTACTTC
j_gene: TRBJ1-2; abundance: -; d_gene: -; v_gene: TRBV29-1; CDR3aa: CSVEGTDYGYTF; CDR3nt: TGCAGCGTTGAAGGGACAGATTATGGCTACACCTTC
j_gene: TRBJ1-5; abundance: few; d_gene: -; v_gene: TRBV19; CDR3aa: CASSIEPAGVFNQPQHF; CDR3nt: TGTGCCAGTAGTATAGAACCCGCAGGGGTTTTCAATCAGCCCCAGCATTTT
j_gene: TRBJ1-4; abundance: -; d_gene: -; v_gene: TRBV9; CDR3aa: CASSVLGGKLFF; CDR3nt: TGTGCCAGCAGCGTACTGGGAGGAAAACTGTTTTTT
j_gene: TRBJ1-5; abundance: -; d_gene: -; v_gene: TRBV28; CDR3aa: CASSSPSLPQHF; CDR3nt: TGTGCCAGCAGTTCCCCCTCCCTTCCCCAGCATTTT